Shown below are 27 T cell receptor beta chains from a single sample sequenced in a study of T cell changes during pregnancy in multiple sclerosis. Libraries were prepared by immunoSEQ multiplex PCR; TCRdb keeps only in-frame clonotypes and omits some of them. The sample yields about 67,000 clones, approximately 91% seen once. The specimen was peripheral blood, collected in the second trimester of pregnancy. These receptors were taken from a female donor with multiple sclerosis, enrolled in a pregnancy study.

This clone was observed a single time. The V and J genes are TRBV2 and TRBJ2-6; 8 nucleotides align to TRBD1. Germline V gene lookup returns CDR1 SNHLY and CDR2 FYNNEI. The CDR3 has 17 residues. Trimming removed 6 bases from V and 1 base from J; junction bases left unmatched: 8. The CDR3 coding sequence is TGTGCCAGCAGCGTTGGACAGGGCGTATCTGGGGCCAACGTCCTGACTTTC. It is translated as CASSVGQGVSGANVLTF.

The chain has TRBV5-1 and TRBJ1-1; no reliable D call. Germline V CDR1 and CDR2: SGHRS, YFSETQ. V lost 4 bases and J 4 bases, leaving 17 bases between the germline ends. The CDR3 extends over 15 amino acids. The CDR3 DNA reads TGCGCCAGCAGCCTTCGACCTGGAGGGAGCACTGAAGCTTTCTTT. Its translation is CASSLRPGGSTEAFF.

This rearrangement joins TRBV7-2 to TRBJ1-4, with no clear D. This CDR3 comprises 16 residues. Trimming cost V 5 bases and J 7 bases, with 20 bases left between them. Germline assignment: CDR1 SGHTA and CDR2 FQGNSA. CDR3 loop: CASSPGRGRESEKLFF. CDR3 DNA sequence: TGTGCCAGCAGCCCAGGACGAGGTCGGGAGAGTGAAAAACTGTTTTTT.

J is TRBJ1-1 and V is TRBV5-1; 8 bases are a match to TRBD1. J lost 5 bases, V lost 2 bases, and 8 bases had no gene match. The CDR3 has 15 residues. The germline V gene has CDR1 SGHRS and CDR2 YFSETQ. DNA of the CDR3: TGCGCCAGCAGCTTTGCAGGGGGCTCGGGGACTGAAGCTTTCTTT. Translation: CASSFAGGSGTEAFF. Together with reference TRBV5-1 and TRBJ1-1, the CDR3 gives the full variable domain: KAGVTQTPRYLIKTRGQQVTLSCSPISGHRSVSWYQQTPGQGLQFLFEYFSETQRNKGNFPGRFSGRQFSNSRSEMNVSTLELGDSALYLCASSFAGGSGTEAFFGQGTRLTVV.

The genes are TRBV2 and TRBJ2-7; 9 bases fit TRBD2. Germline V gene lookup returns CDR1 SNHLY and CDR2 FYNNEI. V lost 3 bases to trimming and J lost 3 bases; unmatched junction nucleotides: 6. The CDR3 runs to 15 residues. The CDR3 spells CASSEPTSGVYEQYF. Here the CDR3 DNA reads TGTGCCAGCAGTGAGCCGACTAGCGGAGTCTACGAGCAGTACTTC.

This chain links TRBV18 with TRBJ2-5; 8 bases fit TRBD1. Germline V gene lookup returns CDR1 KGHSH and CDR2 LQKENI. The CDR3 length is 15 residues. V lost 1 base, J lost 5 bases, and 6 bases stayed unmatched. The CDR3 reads CASSPLRTGPETQYF. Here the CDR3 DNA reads TGTGCCAGCTCACCACTCCGGACAGGGCCGGAGACCCAGTACTTC.

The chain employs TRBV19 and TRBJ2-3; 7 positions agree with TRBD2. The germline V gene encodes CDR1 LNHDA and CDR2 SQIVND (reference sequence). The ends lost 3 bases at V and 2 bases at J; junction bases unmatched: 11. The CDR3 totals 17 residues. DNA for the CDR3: TGTGCCAGTAGTATTAGGGAGGGCAGATCTGCCACAGATACGCAGTATTTT. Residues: CASSIREGRSATDTQYF.

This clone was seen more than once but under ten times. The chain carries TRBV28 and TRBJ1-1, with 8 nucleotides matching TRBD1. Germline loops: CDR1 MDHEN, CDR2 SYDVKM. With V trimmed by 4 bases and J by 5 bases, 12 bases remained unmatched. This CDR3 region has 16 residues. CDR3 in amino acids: CASSSAADRGGTEAFF. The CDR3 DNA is TGTGCCAGCAGTTCCGCCGCCGACAGGGGAGGAACTGAAGCTTTCTTT.

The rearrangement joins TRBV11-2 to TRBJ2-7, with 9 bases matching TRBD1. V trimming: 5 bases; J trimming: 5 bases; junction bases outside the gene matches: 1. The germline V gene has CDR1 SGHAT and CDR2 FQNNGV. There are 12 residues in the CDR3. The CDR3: CASSTGGNEQYF. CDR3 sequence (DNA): TGTGCCAGCAGCACAGGGGGCAACGAGCAGTACTTC.

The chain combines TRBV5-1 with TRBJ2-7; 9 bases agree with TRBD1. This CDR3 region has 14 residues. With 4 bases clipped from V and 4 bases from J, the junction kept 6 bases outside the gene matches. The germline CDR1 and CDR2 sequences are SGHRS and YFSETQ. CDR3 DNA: TGCGCCAGCAGCGGCGGACAGGGGTTGTACGAGCAGTACTTC. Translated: CASSGGQGLYEQYF.

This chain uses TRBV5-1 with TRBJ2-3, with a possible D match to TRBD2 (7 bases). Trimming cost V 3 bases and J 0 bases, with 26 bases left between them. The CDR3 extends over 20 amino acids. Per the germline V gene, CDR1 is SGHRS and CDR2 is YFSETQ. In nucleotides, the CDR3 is TGCGCCAGCAGCTATAAGGGCATTTGGAGGGGGGAGGGGAGCACAGATACGCAGTATTTT. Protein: CASSYKGIWRGEGSTDTQYF. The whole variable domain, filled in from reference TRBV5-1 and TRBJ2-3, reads KAGVTQTPRYLIKTRGQQVTLSCSPISGHRSVSWYQQTPGQGLQFLFEYFSETQRNKGNFPGRFSGRQFSNSRSEMNVSTLELGDSALYLCASSYKGIWRGEGSTDTQYFGPGTRLTVL.

The CDR3 nucleotides are TGTGCCAGCTCACCGAGACAGGGAAAGTATGGCTACACCTTC. Protein sequence: CASSPRQGKYGYTF. The V gene is TRBV18, the J gene TRBJ1-2; 7 bases line up with TRBD1. The CDR3 spans 14 residues. Unmatched junction bases numbered 6, after V lost 3 bases and J lost 5 bases. The V gene's germline CDR1 is KGHSH and CDR2 LQKENI.

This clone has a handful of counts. The CDR3 DNA follows: TGTGCCAGTAGTAACAGGGGCAATCAGCCCCAGCATTTT. It translates to CASSNRGNQPQHF. This chain links TRBV19 with TRBJ1-5; a possible D gene is TRBD1 (6 bases). V was cut by 4 bases and J by 2 bases, with 6 bases left in between. The V gene's germline CDR1 is LNHDA and CDR2 SQIVND (reference sequence). There are 13 residues in the CDR3. The entire variable domain, with the rest obtained from reference TRBV19 and TRBJ1-5, is as follows: DGGITQSPKYLFRKEGQNVTLSCEQNLNHDAMYWYRQDPGQGLRLIYYSQIVNDFQKGDIAEGYSVSREKKESFPLTVTSAQKNPTAFYLCASSNRGNQPQHFGDGTRLSIL.

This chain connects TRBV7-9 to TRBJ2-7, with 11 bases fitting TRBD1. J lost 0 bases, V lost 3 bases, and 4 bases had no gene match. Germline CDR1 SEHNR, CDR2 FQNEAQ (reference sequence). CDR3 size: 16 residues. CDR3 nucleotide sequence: TGTGCCAGCAGCTTGTTAGGGACAGGGGGCTCCTACGAGCAGTACTTC. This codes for CASSLLGTGGSYEQYF.

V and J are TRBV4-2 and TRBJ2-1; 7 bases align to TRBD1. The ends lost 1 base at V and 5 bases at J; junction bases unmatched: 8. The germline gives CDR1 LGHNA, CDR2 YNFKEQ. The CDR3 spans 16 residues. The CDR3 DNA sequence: TGTGCCAGCAGCCAAGGGGACAGACTCCAAGACAATGAGCAGTTCTTC. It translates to CASSQGDRLQDNEQFF.

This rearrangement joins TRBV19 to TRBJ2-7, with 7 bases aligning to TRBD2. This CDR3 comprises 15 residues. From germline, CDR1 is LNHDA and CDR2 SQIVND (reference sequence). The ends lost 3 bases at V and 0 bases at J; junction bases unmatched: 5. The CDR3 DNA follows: TGTGCCAGTAGTATGCGTACTAGCGACTCCTACGAGCAGTACTTC. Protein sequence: CASSMRTSDSYEQYF.

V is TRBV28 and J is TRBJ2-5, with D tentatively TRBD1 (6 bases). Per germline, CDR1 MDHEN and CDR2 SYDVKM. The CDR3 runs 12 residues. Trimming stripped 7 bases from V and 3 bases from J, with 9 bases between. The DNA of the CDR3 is TGTGCCAGCAACGGACAGAAAGAGACCCAGTACTTC. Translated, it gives CASNGQKETQYF. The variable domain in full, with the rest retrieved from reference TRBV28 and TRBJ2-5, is DVKVTQSSRYLVKRTGEKVFLECVQDMDHENMFWYRQDPGLGLRLIYFSYDVKMKEKGDIPEGYSVSREKKERFSLILESASTNQTSMYLCASNGQKETQYFGPGTRLLVL.

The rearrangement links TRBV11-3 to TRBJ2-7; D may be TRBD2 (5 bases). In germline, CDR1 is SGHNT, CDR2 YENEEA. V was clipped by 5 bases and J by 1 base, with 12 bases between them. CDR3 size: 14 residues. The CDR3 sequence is CASSPSTGSYEQYF. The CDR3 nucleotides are TGTGCCAGCAGCCCCTCCACGGGATCCTACGAGCAGTACTTC.

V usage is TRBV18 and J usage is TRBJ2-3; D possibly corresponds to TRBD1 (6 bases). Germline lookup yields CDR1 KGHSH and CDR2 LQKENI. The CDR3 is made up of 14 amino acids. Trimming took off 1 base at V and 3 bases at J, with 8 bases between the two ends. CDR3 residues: CASSPQQGTDTQYF. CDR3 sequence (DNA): TGTGCCAGCTCACCACAACAGGGAACAGATACGCAGTATTTT.

CDR3 sequence reads: CASSPLRGLGAFF. CDR3 DNA: TGTGCCAGCAGCCCGCTTAGGGGGCTAGGAGCTTTCTTT. The gene calls are TRBV14 and TRBJ1-1; 7 bases match TRBD1. Germline V CDR1 and CDR2: SGHDN, FVKESK. The CDR3 loop spans 13 amino acids. V lost 4 bases to trimming and J lost 10 bases; unmatched junction nucleotides: 9.

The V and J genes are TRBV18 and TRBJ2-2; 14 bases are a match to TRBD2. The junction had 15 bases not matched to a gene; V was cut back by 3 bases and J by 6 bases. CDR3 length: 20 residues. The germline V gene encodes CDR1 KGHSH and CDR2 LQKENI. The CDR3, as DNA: TGTGCCAGCTCACCCCGCGAGGGACTAGCGGGAGAGGGTATCGCCGGGGAGCTGTTTTTT. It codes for CASSPREGLAGEGIAGELFF.

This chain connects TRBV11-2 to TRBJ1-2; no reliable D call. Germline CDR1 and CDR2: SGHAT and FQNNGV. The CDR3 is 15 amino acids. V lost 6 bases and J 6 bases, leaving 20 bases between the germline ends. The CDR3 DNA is TGTGCCAGCAGACCCATGACACGGAAGTCGAATGGCTACACCTTC. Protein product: CASRPMTRKSNGYTF. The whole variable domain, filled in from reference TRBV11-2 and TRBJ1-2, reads EAGVAQSPRYKIIEKRQSVAFWCNPISGHATLYWYQQILGQGPKLLIQFQNNGVVDDSQLPKDRFSAERLKGVDSTLKIQPAKLEDSAVYLCASRPMTRKSNGYTFGSGTRLTVV.

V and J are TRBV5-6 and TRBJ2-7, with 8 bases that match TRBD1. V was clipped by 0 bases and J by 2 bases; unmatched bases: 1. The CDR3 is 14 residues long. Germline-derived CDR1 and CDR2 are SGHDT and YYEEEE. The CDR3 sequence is CASSLAGGPYEQYF. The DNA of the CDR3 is TGTGCCAGCAGCTTGGCAGGGGGCCCCTACGAGCAGTACTTC.

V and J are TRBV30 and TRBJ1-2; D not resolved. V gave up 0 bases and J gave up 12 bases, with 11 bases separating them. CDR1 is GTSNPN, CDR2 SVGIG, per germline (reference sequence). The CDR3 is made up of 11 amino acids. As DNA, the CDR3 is TGTGCCTGGAGTGTGGGTCTCGGGGACACCTTC. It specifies CAWSVGLGDTF.

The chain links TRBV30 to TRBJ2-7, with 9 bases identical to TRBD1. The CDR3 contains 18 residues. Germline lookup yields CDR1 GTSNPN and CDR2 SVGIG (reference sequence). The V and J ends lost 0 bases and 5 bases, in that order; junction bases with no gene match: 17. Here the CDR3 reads CAWSVSVILGDRAHEQYF. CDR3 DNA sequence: TGTGCCTGGAGTGTCAGCGTTATATTAGGGGACAGGGCCCACGAGCAGTACTTC. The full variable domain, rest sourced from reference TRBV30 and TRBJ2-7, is SQTIHQWPATLVQPVGSPLSLECTVEGTSNPNLYWYRQAAGRGLQLLFYSVGIGQISSEVPQNLSASRPQDRQFILSSKKLLLSDSGFYLCAWSVSVILGDRAHEQYFGPGTRLTVT.

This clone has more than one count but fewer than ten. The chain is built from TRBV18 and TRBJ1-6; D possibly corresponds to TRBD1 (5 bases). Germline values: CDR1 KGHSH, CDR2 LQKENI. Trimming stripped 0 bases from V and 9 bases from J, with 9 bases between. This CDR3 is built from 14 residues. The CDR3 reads CASSPPGVTSPLHF. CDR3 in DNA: TGTGCCAGCTCACCACCAGGGGTTACTTCACCCCTCCACTTT.

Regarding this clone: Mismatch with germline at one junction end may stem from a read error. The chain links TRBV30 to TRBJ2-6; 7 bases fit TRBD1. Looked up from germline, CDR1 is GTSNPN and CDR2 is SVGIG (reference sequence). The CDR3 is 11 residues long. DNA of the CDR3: TGTGCCTGGAGGCTGGGGACAGAGACTGCTTTC. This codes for CAWRLGTETAF.